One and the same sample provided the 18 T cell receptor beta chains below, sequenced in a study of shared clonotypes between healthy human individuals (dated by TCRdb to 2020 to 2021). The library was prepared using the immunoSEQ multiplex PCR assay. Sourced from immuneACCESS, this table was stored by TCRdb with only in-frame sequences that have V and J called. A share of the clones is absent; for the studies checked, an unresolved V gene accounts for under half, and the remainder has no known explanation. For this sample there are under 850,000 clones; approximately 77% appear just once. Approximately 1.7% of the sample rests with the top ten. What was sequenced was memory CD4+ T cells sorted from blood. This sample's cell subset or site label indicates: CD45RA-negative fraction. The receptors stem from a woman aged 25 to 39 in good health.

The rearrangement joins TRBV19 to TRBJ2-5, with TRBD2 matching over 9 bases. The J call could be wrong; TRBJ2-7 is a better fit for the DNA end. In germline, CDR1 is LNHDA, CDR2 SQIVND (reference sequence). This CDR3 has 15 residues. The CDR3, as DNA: TGTGCCAGTAGTCTTAGCGGGAGCAGGATCTACGAGCAGTACTTC. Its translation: CASSLSGSRIYEQYF.

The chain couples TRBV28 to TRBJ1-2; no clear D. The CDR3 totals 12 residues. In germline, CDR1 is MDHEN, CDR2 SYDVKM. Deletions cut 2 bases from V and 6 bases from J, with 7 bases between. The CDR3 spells CASSLTGDGYTF. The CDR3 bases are TGTGCCAGCAGTTTAACTGGGGATGGCTACACCTTC.

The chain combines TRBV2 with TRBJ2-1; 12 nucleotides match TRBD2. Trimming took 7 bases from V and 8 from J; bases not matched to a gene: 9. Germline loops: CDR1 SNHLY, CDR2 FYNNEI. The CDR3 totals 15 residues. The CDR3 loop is CASNFLAGGPDEQFF. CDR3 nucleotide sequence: TGTGCCAGCAATTTCCTAGCGGGAGGGCCCGATGAGCAGTTCTTC. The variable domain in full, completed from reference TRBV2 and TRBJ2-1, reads EPEVTQTPSHQVTQMGQEVILRCVPISNHLYFYWYRQILGQKVEFLVSFYNNEISEKSEIFDDQFSVERPDGSNFTLKIRSTKLEDSAMYFCASNFLAGGPDEQFFGPGTRLTVL.

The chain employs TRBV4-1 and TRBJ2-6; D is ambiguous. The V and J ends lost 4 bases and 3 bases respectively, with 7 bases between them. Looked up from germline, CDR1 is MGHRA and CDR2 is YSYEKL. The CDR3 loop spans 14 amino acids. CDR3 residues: CASSRPDGANVLTF. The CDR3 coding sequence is TGCGCCAGCAGCCGCCCGGATGGGGCCAACGTCCTGACTTTC.

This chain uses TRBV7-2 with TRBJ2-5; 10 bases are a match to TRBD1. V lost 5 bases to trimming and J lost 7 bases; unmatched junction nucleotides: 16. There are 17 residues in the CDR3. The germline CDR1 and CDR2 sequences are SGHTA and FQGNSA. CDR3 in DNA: TGTGCCAGCAGCCCAACCGGGACAGGGGCCTTTCGGTGGACCCAGTACTTC. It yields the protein CASSPTGTGAFRWTQYF. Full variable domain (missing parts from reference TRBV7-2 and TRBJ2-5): GAGVSQSPSNKVTEKGKDVELRCDPISGHTALYWYRQSLGQGLEFLIYFQGNSAPDKSGLPSDRFSAERTGGSVSTLTIQRTQQEDSAVYLCASSPTGTGAFRWTQYFGPGTRLLVL.

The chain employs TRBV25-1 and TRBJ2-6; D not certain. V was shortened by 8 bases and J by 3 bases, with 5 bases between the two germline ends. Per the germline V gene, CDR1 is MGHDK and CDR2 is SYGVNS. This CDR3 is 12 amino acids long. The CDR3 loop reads CASRRGANVLTF. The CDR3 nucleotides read TGTGCCAGCCGACGTGGGGCCAACGTCCTGACTTTC.

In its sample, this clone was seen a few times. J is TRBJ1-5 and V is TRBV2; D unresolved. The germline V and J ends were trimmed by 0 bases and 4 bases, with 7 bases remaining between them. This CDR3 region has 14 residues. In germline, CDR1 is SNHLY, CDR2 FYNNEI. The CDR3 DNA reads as TGTGCCAGCAGTGAAGCCAGGCTGAATCAGCCCCAGCATTTT. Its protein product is CASSEARLNQPQHF.

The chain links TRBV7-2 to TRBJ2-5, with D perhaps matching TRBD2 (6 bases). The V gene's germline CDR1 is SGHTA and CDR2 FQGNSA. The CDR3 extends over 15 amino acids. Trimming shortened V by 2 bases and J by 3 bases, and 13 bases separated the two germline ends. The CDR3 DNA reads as TGTGCCAGCAGCTTACGTCTAGCGTATGAAGAGACCCAGTACTTC. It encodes CASSLRLAYEETQYF.

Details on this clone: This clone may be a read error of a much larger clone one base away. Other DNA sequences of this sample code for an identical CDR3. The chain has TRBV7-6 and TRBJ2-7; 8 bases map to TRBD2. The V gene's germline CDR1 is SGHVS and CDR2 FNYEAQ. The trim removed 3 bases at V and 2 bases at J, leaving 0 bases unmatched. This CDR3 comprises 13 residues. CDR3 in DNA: TGTGCCAGCAGCTTGGGACTAGCCTACGAGCAGTACTTC. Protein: CASSLGLAYEQYF.

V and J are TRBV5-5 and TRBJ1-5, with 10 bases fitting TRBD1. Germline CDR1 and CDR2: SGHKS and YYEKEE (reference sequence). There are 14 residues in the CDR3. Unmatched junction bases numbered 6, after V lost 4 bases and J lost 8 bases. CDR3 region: CASSHGTGVKPQHF. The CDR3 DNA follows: TGTGCCAGCAGCCACGGGACAGGGGTTAAGCCCCAGCATTTT.

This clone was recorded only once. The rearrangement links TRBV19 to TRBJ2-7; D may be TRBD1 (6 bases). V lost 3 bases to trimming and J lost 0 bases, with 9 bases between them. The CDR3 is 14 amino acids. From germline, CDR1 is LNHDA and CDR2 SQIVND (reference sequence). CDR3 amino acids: CASSIDRSSYEQYF. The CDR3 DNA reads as TGTGCCAGTAGTATCGACAGGAGCTCCTACGAGCAGTACTTC.

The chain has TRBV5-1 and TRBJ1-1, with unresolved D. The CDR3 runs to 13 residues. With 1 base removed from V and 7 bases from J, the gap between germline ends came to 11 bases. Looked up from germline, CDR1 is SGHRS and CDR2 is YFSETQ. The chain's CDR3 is CASSLSLRNEAFF. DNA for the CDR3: TGCGCCAGCAGCTTGTCCCTGCGGAATGAAGCTTTCTTT.

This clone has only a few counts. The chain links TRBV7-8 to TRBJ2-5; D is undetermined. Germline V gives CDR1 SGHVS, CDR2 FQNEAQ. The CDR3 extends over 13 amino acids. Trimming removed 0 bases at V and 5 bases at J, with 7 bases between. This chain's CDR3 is CASSLAIGETQYF. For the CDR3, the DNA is TGTGCCAGCAGCTTAGCCATAGGGGAGACCCAGTACTTC.

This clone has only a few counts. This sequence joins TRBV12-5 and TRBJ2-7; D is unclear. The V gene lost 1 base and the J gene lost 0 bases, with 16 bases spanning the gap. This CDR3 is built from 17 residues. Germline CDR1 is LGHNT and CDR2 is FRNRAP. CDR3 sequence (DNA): TGTGCTAGTGGTTTGGCGCTGGTGGGTGAACTCTCCTACGAGCAGTACTTC. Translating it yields CASGLALVGELSYEQYF.

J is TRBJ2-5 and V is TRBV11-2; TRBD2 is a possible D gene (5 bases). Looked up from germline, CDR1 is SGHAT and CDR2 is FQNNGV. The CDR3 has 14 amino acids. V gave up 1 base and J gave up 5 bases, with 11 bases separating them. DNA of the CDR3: TGTGCCAGCAGCTTAGTGGTGCTAGCCGAGACCCAGTACTTC. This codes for CASSLVVLAETQYF.

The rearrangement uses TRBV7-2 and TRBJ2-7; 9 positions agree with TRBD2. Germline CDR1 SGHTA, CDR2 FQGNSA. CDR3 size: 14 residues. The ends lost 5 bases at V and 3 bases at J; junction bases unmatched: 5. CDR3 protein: CASSPGLAFYEQYF. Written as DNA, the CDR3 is TGTGCCAGCAGCCCTGGACTAGCGTTCTACGAGCAGTACTTC.

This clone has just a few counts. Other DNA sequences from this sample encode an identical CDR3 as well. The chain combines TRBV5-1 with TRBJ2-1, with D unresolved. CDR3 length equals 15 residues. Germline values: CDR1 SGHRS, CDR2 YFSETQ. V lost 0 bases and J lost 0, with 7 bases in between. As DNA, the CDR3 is TGCGCCAGCAGCTTGGACTTACCCTCCTACAATGAGCAGTTCTTC. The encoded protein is CASSLDLPSYNEQFF.

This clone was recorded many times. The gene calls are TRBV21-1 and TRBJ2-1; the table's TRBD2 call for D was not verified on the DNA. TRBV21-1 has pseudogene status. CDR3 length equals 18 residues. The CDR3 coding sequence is TGTGCCAGCAGCAAAACCGCGACTAGCGGGAAGTCCTACAATGAGCAGTTCTTC. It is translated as CASSKTATSGKSYNEQFF.